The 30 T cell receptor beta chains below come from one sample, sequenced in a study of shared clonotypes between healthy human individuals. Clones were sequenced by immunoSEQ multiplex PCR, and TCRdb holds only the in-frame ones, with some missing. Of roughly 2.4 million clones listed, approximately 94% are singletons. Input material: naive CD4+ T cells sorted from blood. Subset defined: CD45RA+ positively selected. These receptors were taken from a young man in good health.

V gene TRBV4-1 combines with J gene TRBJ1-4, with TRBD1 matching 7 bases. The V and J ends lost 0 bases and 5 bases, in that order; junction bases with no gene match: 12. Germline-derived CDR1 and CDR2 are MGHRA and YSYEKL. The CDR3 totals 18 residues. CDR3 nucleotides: TGCGCCAGCAGCCAAGAAAGGGGGCTCTTGATGGCGAATGAAAAACTGTTTTTT. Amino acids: CASSQERGLLMANEKLFF.

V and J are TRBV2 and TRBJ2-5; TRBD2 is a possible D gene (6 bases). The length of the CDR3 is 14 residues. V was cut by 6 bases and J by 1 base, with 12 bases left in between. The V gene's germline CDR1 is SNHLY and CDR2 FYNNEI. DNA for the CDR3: TGTGCCAGCAGGAGTAGCGGAGCCCAAGAGACCCAGTACTTC. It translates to CASRSSGAQETQYF.

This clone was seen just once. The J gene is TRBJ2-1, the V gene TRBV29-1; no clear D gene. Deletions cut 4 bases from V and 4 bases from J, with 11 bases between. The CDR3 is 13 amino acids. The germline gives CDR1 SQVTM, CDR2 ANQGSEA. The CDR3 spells CSVGTGLYNEQFF. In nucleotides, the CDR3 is TGCAGCGTTGGGACCGGGTTATACAATGAGCAGTTCTTC.

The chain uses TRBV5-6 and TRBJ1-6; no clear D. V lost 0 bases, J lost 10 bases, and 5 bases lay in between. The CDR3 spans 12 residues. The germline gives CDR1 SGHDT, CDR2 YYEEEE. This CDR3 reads CASSLAKSPLHF. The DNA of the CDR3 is TGTGCCAGCAGCTTGGCCAAGTCACCCCTCCACTTT.

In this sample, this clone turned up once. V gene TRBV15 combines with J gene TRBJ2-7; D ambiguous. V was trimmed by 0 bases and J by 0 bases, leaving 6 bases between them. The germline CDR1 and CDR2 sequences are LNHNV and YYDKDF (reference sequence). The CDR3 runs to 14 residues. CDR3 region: CATSRDKSSYEQYF. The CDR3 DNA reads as TGTGCCACCAGCAGAGATAAAAGCTCCTACGAGCAGTACTTC.

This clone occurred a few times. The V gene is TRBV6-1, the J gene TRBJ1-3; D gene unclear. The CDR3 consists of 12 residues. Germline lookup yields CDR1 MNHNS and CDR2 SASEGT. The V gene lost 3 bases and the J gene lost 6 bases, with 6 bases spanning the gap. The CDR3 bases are TGTGCCAGCAGTGATCGGCTAAACACCATATATTTT. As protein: CASSDRLNTIYF.

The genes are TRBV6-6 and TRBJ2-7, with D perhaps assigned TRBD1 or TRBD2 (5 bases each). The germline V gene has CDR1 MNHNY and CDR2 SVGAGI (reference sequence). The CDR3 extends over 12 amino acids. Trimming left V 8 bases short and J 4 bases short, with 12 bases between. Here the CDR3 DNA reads TGTGCCAGCTCGGGGCTAAGTTACGAGCAGTACTTC. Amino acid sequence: CASSGLSYEQYF.

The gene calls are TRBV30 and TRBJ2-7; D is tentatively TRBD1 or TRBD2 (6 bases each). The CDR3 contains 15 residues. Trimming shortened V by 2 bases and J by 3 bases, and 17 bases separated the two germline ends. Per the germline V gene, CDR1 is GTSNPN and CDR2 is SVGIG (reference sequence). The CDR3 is CAWSQGLRGNYEQYF. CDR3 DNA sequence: TGTGCCTGGAGTCAGGGACTGAGGGGGAACTACGAGCAGTACTTC.

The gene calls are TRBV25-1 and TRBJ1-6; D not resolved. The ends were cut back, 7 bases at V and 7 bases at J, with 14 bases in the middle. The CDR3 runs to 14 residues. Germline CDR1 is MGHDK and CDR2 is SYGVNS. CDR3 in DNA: TGTGCCAGCATCCGGGCCGGGAACAATTCACCCCTCCACTTT. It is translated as CASIRAGNNSPLHF.

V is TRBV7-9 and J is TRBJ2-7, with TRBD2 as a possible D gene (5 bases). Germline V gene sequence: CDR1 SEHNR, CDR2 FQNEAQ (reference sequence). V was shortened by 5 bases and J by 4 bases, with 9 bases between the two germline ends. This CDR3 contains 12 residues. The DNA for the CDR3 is TGTGCCAGCAGCGAGTGGGAGTACGAGCAGTACTTC. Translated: CASSEWEYEQYF.

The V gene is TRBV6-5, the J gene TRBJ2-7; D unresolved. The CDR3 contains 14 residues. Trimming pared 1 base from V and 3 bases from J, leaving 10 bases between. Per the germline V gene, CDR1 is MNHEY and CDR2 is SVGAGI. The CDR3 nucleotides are TGTGCCAGCAGTTACTTGGACGGCAACTACGAGCAGTACTTC. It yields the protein CASSYLDGNYEQYF.

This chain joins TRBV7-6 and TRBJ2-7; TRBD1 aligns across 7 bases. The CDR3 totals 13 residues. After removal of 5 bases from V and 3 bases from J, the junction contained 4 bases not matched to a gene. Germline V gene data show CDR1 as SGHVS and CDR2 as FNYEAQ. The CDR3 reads CASSATGFYEQYF. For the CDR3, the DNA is TGTGCCAGCAGCGCGACAGGGTTCTACGAGCAGTACTTC.

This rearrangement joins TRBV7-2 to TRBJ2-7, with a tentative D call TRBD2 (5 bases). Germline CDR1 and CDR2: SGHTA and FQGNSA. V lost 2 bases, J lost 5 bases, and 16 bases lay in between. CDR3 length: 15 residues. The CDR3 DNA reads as TGTGCCAGCAGCTTAAGTGTGGGAGCTTACAACGAGCAGTACTTC. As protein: CASSLSVGAYNEQYF.

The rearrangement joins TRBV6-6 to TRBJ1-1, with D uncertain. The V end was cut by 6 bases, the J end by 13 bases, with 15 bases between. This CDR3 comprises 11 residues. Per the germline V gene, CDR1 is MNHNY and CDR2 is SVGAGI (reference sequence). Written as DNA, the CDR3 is TGTGCCAGCAGCGACTCAACGAAGGTTTTCTTT. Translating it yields CASSDSTKVFF.

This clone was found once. The CDR3 spells CASSSQGVWEKLFF. CDR3 nucleotide sequence: TGTGCCAGCAGTTCACAGGGGGTATGGGAAAAACTGTTTTTT. The chain couples TRBV28 to TRBJ1-4; 8 bases map to TRBD1. V dropped 4 bases and J dropped 8; count of bases not matched to a gene: 6. In germline, CDR1 is MDHEN, CDR2 SYDVKM. The CDR3 consists of 14 residues.

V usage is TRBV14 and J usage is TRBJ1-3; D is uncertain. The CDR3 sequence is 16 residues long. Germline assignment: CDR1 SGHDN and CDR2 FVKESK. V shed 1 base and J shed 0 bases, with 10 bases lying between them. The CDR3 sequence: CASSQVREHSGNTIYF. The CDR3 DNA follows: TGTGCCAGCAGCCAAGTAAGGGAACACTCTGGAAACACCATATATTTT.

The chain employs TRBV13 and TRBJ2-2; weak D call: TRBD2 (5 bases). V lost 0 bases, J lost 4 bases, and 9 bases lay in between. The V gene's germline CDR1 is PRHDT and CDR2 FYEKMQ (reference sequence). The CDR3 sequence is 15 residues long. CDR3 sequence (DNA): TGTGCCAGCAGCTTAGGCCGGGGTGGCACCGGGGAGCTGTTTTTT. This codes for CASSLGRGGTGELFF.

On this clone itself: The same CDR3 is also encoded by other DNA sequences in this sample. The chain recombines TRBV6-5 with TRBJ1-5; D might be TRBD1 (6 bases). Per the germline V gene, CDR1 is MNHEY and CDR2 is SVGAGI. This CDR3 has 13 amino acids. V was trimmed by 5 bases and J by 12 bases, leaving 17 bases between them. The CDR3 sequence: CASSRDRQALQHF. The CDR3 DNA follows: TGTGCCAGCAGTCGCGACCGACAGGCCCTCCAGCATTTT.

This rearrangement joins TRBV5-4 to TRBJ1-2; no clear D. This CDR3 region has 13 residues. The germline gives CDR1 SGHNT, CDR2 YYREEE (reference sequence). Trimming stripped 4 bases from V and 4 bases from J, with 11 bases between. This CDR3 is CASSRTDFYGYTF. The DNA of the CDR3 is TGTGCCAGCAGCCGGACGGATTTCTATGGCTACACCTTC.

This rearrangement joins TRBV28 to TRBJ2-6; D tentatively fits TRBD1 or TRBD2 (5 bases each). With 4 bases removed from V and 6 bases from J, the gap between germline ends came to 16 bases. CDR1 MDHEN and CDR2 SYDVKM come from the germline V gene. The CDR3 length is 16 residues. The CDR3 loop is CASSSRDALSANVLTF. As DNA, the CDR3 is TGTGCCAGCAGTTCCCGGGACGCCCTTTCGGCCAACGTCCTGACTTTC.

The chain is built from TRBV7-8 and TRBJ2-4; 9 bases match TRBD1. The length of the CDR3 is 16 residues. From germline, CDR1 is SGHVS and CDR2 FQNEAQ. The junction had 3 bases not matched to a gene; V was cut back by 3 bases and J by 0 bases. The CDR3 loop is CASSFGTGQAKNIQYF. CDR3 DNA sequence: TGTGCCAGCAGCTTCGGGACAGGGCAAGCCAAAAACATTCAGTACTTC.

The CDR3 is CASRRDNEQFF. CDR3 sequence (DNA): TGTGCCAGCAGGAGGGACAATGAGCAGTTCTTC. The rearrangement joins TRBV6-1 to TRBJ2-1; weak D call: TRBD2 (5 bases). The CDR3 extends over 11 amino acids. CDR1 is MNHNS and CDR2 is SASEGT in the germline V gene. Between the trimmed V and J ends, which lost 6 bases and 5 bases, there was a span of 5 bases.

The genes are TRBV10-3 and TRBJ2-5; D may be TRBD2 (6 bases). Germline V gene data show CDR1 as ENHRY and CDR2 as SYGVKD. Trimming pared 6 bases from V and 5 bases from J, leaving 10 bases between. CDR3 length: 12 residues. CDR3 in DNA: TGTGCCATCAGCCGGGACTCCGAGACCCAGTACTTC. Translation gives CAISRDSETQYF.

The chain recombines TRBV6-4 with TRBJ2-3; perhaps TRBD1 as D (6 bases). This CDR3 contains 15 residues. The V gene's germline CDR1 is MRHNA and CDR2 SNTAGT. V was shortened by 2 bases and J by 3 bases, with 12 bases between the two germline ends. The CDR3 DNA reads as TGTGCCAGCAGTGACGTCGAAACAGGGACAGATACGCAGTATTTT. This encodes CASSDVETGTDTQYF.

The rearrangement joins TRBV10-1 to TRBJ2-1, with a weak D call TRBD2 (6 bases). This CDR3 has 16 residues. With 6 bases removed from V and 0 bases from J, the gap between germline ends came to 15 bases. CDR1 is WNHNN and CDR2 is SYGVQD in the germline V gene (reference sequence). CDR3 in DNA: TGCGCCAGCAGCCTCCTGGCGGGAAGCTCCTACAATGAGCAGTTCTTC. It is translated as CASSLLAGSSYNEQFF.

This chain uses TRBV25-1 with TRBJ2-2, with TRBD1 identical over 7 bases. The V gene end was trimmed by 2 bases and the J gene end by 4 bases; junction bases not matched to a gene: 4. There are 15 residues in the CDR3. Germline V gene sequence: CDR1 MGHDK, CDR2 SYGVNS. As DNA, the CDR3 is TGTGCCAGCAGTGAACCGACAGGGCCCACCGGGGAGCTGTTTTTT. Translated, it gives CASSEPTGPTGELFF.

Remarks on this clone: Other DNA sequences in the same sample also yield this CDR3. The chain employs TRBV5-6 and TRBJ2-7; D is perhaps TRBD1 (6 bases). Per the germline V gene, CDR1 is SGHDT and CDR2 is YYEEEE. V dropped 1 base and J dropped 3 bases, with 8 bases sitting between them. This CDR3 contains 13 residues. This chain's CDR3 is CASSLIGGYEQYF. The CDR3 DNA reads TGTGCCAGCAGCTTGATAGGGGGCTACGAGCAGTACTTC.

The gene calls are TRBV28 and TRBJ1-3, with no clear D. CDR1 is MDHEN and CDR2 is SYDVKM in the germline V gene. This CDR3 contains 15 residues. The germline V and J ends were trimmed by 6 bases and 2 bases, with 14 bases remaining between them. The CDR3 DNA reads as TGTGCCAGCAGCAGCTCGAGGTTGGCTGGAAACACCATATATTTT. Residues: CASSSSRLAGNTIYF. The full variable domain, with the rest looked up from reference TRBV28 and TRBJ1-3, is DVKVTQSSRYLVKRTGEKVFLECVQDMDHENMFWYRQDPGLGLRLIYFSYDVKMKEKGDIPEGYSVSREKKERFSLILESASTNQTSMYLCASSSSRLAGNTIYFGEGSWLTVV.

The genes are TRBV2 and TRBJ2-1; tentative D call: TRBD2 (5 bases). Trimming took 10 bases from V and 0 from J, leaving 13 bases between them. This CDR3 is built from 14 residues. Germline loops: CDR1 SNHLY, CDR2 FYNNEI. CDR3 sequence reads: CATSKRSSYNEQFF. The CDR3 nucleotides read TGTGCCACCTCAAAGCGGAGCTCCTACAATGAGCAGTTCTTC.

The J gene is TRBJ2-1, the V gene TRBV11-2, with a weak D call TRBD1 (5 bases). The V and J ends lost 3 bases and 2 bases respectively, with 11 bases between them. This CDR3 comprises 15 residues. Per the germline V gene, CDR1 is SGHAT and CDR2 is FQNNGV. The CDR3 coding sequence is TGTGCCAGCAGCTTTGGACATATTACCTACAATGAGCAGTTCTTC. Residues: CASSFGHITYNEQFF.